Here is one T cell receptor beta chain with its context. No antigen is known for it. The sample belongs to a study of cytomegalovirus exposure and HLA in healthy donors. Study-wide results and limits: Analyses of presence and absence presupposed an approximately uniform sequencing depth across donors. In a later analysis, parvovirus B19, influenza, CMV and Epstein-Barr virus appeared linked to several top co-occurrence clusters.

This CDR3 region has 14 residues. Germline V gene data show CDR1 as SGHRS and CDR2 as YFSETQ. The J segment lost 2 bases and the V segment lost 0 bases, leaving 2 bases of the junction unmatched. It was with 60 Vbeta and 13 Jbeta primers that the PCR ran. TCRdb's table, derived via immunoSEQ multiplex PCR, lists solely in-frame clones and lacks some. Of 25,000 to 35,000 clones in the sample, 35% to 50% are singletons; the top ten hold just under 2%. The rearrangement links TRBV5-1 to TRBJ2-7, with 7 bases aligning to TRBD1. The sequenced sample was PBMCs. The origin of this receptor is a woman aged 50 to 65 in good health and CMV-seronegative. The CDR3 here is CASSLEGTAYEQYF. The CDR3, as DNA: TGCGCCAGCAGCTTGGAGGGGACAGCCTACGAGCAGTACTTC.